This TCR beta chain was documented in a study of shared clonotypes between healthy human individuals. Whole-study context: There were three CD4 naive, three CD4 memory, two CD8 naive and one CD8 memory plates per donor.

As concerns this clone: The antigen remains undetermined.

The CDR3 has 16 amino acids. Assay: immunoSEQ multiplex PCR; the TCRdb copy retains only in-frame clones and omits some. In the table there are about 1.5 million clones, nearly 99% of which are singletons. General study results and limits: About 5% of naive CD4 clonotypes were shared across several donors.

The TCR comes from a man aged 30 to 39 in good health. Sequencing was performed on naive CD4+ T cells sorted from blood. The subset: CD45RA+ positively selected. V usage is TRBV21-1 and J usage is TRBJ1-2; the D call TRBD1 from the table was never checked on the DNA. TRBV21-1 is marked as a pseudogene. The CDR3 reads CASSQAGQGPDYGYTF. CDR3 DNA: TGTGCCAGCAGCCAGGCGGGACAGGGGCCAGACTATGGCTACACCTTC.